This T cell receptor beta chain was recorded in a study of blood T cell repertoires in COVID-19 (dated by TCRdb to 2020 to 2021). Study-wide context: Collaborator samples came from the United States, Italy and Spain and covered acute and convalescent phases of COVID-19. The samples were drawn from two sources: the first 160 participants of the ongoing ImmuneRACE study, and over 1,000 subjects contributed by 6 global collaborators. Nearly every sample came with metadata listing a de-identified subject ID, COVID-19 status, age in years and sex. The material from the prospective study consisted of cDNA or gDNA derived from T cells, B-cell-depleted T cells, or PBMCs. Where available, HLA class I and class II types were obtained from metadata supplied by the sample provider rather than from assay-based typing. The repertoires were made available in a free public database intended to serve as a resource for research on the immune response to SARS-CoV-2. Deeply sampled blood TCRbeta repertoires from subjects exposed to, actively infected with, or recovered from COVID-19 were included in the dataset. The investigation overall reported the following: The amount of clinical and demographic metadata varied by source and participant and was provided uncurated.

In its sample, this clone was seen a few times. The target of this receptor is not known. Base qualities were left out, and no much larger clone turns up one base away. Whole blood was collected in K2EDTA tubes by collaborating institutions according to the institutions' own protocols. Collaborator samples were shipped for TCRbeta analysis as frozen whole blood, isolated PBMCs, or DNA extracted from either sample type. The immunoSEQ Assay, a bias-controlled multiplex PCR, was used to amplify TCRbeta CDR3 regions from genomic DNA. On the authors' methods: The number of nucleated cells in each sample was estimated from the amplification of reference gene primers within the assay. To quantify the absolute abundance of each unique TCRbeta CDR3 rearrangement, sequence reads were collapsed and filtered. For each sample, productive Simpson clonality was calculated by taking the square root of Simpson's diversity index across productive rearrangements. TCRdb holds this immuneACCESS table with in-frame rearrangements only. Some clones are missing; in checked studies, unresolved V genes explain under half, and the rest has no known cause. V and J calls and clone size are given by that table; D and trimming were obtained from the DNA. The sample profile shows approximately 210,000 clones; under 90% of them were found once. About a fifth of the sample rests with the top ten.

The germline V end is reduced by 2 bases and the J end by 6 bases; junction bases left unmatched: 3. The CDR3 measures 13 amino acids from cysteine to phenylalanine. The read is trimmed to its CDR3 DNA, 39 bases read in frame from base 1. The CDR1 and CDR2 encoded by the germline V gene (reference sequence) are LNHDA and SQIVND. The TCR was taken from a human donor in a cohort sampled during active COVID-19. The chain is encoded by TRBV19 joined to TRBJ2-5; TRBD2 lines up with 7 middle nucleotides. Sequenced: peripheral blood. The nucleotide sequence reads TGTGCCAGTAGTATACCCGGGGGGAAGACCCAGTACTTC. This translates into CASSIPGGKTQYF.